This is a list of T cell receptor beta chains from one sample in a study of blood T cell repertoires in COVID-19. TCRdb's copy holds only in-frame clones and misses some; the assay was immunoSEQ multiplex PCR. The data contain more than 85,000 clones, 75% to 85% of them singletons. The sample taken for sequencing was peripheral blood. The receptors shown here come from a man aged 55 to 70 with acute or convalescent COVID-19. Both conserved end residues are part of each CDR3. The D gene is left open where the match is weak. Part of the rows lack a size; the others show once, few, many or a class for expanded clones.

size: NA; D: TRBD1; V: TRBV10-3; CDR3: CAISEPRTGANSGNTIYF
size: NA; D: NA; V: TRBV6-2/TRBV6-3; CDR3: CASSSFRTSTDTQYF
size: few; D: TRBD2; V: TRBV5-1; CDR3: CASSSRTSGEKNYNEQFF
size: NA; D: NA; V: TRBV29-1; CDR3: CSVEDIGGGELFF
size: NA; D: NA; V: TRBV6-5; CDR3: CASSYDGNYEQCF
size: NA; D: TRBD1; V: TRBV9; CDR3: CASSRGTGSVETQYF
size: NA; D: NA; V: TRBV5-1; CDR3: CASSLAVLTYEQYF
size: once; D: TRBD2; V: TRBV7-9; CDR3: CASSFSSGRLQETQYF
size: NA; D: NA; V: TRBV5-4; CDR3: CASSWALNTEAFF
size: NA; D: NA; V: TRBV7-2; CDR3: CASSWRDGLTGELFF
size: NA; D: NA; V: TRBV24-1; CDR3: CATSSGANVLTF
size: NA; D: NA; V: TRBV11-2; CDR3: CASSLMSSQGSETQYF
size: NA; D: NA; V: TRBV19; CDR3: CASSSSGSRYEKLFF
size: NA; D: NA; V: TRBV3-1/TRBV3-2; CDR3: CASSQDRSLYGYTF
size: NA; D: NA; V: TRBV27; CDR3: CASSYQQGGQPQHF
size: NA; D: TRBD1; V: TRBV7-9; CDR3: CASSLAGTGNGYTF
size: NA; D: NA; V: TRBV29-1; CDR3: CSVEVAAQGAQYF
size: NA; D: NA; V: TRBV4-1; CDR3: CASSQDDQMNQPQHF
size: NA; D: TRBD1; V: TRBV7-2; CDR3: CASSPRTGDYEQYF
size: NA; D: TRBD2; V: TRBV3-1/TRBV3-2; CDR3: CASSQGLAGGPSYNEQFF
size: NA; D: NA; V: TRBV27; CDR3: CASGPGWGNEKLFF
size: NA; D: NA; V: TRBV3-1/TRBV3-2; CDR3: CASSQGPDRAGELFF
size: few; D: NA; V: TRBV19; CDR3: CASSTGVKALHF
size: NA; D: TRBD1; V: TRBV14; CDR3: CASSLRTGRPYNEQFF
size: few; D: NA; V: TRBV11-3; CDR3: CASSFGANSGNTIYF
size: NA; D: NA; V: TRBV7-8; CDR3: CASTLGYRGPQGNAPDTQYF
size: once; D: NA; V: TRBV10-1; CDR3: CASSEDSNYGYTF
size: once; D: NA; V: TRBV10-3; CDR3: CAISETRGQGEQFF
size: NA; D: TRBD1; V: TRBV5-4; CDR3: CASSLTGDKNIQYF
size: NA; D: TRBD1; V: TRBV18; CDR3: CASSAGQGGYNEQFF
size: NA; D: TRBD1; V: TRBV11-2; CDR3: CASSLVQGATEKLFF
size: NA; D: TRBD1; V: TRBV6-5; CDR3: CASSRGQGSEAFF
size: few; D: TRBD1; V: TRBV3-1/TRBV3-2; CDR3: CASSPHQGATEAFF
size: NA; D: NA; V: TRBV9; CDR3: CASSVDSPHQETQYF
size: NA; D: TRBD1; V: TRBV2; CDR3: CASSEALGTEETQYF
size: NA; D: TRBD1; V: TRBV9; CDR3: CASSVAGQGNYGYTF
size: NA; D: NA; V: TRBV19; CDR3: CASSPRQAVNTEAFF
size: NA; D: TRBD1; V: TRBV9; CDR3: CASSMDRGTYNEQFF
size: NA; D: NA; V: TRBV7-2; CDR3: CASNKKIPGQNTGELFF
size: NA; D: TRBD1; V: TRBV7-8; CDR3: CASSSGQVRSNVLTF
size: NA; D: TRBD2; V: TRBV19; CDR3: CASRAGLASEQFF